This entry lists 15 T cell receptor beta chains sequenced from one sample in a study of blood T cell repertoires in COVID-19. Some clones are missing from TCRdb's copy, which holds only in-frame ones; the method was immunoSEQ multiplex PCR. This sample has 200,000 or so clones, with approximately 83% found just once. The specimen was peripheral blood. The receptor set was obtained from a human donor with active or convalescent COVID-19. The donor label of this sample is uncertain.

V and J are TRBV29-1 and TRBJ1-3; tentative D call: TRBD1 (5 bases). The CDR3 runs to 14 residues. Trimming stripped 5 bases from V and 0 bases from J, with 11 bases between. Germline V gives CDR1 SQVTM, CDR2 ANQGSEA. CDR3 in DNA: TGCAGCGTTAGGGGCCTTTTCTCTGGAAACACCATATATTTT. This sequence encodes CSVRGLFSGNTIYF.

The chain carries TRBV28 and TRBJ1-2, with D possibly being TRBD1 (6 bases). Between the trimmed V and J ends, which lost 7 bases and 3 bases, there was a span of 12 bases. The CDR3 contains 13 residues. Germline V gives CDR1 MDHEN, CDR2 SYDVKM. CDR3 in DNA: TGTGCCAGCACCCCGGGGGGCTACTATGGCTACACCTTC. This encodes CASTPGGYYGYTF.

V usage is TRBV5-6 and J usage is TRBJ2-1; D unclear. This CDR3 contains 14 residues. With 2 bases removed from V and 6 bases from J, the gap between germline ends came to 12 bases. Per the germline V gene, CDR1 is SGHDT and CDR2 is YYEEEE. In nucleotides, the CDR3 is TGTGCCAGCAGCTTTTACCCCCAGATCAATGAGCAGTTCTTC. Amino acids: CASSFYPQINEQFF. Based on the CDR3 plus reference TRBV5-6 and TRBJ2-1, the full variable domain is DAGVTQSPTHLIKTRGQQVTLRCSPKSGHDTVSWYQQALGQGPQFIFQYYEEEERQRGNFPDRFSGHQFPNYSSELNVNALLLGDSALYLCASSFYPQINEQFFGPGTRLTVL.

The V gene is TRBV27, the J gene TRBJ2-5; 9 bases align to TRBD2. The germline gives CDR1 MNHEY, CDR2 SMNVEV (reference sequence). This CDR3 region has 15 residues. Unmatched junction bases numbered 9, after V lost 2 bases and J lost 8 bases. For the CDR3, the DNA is TGTGCCAGCAGTTTAGGCGGGACTAGCTTGGGCACCCAGTACTTC. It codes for CASSLGGTSLGTQYF.

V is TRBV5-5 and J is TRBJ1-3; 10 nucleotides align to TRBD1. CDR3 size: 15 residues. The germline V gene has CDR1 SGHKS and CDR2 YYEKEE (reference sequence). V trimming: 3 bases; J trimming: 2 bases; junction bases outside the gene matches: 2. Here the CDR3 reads CASSSGTGAGNTIYF. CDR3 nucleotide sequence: TGTGCCAGCAGCTCCGGGACAGGGGCTGGAAACACCATATATTTT. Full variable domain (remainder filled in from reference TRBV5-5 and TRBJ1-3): DAGVTQSPTHLIKTRGQQVTLRCSPISGHKSVSWYQQVLGQGPQFIFQYYEKEERGRGNFPDRFSARQFPNYSSELNVNALLLGDSALYLCASSSGTGAGNTIYFGEGSWLTVV.

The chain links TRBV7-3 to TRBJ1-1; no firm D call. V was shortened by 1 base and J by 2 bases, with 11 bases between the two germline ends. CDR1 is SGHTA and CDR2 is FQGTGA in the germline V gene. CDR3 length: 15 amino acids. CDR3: CASSLSNGGNTEAFF. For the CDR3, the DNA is TGTGCCAGCAGCTTAAGCAACGGAGGCAACACTGAAGCTTTCTTT. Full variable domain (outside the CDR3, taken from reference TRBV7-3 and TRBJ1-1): GAGVSQTPSNKVTEKGKYVELRCDPISGHTALYWYRQSLGQGPEFLIYFQGTGAADDSGLPNDRFFAVRPEGSVSTLKIQRTERGDSAVYLCASSLSNGGNTEAFFGQGTRLTVV.

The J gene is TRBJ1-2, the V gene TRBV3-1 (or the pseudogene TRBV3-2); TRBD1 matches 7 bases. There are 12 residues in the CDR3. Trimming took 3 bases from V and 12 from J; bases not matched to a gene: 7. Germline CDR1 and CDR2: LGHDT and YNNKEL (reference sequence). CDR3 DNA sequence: TGTGCCAGCAGCCACCGTGGACAGGCGGACACCTTC. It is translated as CASSHRGQADTF.

As DNA, the CDR3 is TGTGCCAGCAGCTTAGCGTGGGGGCCTAAGGACGAGCAGTACTTC. Its protein product is CASSLAWGPKDEQYF. The rearrangement joins TRBV7-6 to TRBJ2-7; the D gene is possibly TRBD1 (6 bases). V shed 0 bases and J shed 5 bases, with 14 bases lying between them. This CDR3 contains 15 residues. CDR1 SGHVS and CDR2 FNYEAQ come from the germline V gene.

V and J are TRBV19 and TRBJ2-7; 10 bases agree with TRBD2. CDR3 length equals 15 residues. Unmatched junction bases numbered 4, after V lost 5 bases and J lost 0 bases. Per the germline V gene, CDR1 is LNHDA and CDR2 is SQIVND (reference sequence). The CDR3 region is CASSVGLAASYEQYF. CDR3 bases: TGTGCCAGTAGTGTAGGACTAGCGGCCTCCTACGAGCAGTACTTC. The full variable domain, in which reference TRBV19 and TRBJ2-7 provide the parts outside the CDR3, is DGGITQSPKYLFRKEGQNVTLSCEQNLNHDAMYWYRQDPGQGLRLIYYSQIVNDFQKGDIAEGYSVSREKKESFPLTVTSAQKNPTAFYLCASSVGLAASYEQYFGPGTRLTVT.

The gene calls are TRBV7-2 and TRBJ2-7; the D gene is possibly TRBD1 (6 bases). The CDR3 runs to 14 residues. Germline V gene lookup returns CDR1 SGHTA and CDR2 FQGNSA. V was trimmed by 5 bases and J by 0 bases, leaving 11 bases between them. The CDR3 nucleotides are TGTGCCAGCAGCCTAACAGGGAGCTCCTACGAGCAGTACTTC. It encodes CASSLTGSSYEQYF.

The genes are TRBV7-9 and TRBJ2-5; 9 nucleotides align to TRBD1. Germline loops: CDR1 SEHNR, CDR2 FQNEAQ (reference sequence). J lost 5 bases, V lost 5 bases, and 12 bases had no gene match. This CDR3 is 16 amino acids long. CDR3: CASSGPGTGSQETQYF. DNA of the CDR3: TGTGCCAGCAGCGGACCCGGGACAGGGTCCCAGGAGACCCAGTACTTC.

The CDR3 bases are TGTGCCAGCAGCTTAGCTCTAGCGGGCATCCAAGAGACCCAGTACTTC. This encodes CASSLALAGIQETQYF. The gene calls are TRBV7-2 and TRBJ2-5; TRBD2 matches at 8 bases. The germline gives CDR1 SGHTA, CDR2 FQGNSA. Trimming at V came to 0 bases and at J to 1 base, leaving 4 bases not matched to a gene. This CDR3 comprises 16 residues.

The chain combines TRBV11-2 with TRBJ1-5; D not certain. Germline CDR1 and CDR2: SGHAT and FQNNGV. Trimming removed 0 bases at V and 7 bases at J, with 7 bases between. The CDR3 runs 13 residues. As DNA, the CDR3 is TGTGCCAGCAGCTTAGAGTGGGCCCAGCCCCAGCATTTT. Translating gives CASSLEWAQPQHF. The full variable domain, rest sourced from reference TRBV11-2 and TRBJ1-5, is EAGVAQSPRYKIIEKRQSVAFWCNPISGHATLYWYQQILGQGPKLLIQFQNNGVVDDSQLPKDRFSAERLKGVDSTLKIQPAKLEDSAVYLCASSLEWAQPQHFGDGTRLSIL.

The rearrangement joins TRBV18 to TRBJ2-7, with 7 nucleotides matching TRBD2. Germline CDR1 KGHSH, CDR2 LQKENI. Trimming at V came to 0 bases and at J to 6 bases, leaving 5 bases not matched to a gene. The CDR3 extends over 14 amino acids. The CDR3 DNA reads TGTGCCAGCTCACCACCTGCGGGAGTGGGCGAGCAGTACTTC. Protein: CASSPPAGVGEQYF.

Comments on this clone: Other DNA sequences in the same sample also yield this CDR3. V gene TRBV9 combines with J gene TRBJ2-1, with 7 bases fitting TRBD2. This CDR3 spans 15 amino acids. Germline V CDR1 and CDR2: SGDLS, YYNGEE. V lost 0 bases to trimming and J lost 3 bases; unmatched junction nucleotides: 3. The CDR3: CASSVAASGYNEQFF. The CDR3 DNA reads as TGTGCCAGCAGCGTAGCTGCTAGCGGCTACAATGAGCAGTTCTTC.